This TCR beta chain was captured by sequencing in a study of Tregs in tolerant kidney transplant recipients. Regarding the study as a whole: This study did not directly address biological reproducibility. Expanding Tregs on activated donor B cells appeared to best identify donor-specific TCRbeta clones.

Points on this clone: Its antigen is undetermined. The sequence runs out 3 residues before the end of the CDR3; the remainder is reconstructed from the germline J gene.

Only in-frame clones appear in the TCRdb table, and some are missing; sequencing was by immunoSEQ multiplex PCR. The sample data list roughly 50,000 clones. From germline, CDR1 is SGHRS and CDR2 YFSETQ. The CDR3 extends over 14 amino acids. The V end was cut by 1 base, the J end by 6 bases, with 10 bases between. This specimen was CD4+ T cells from blood, taken before the transplant. The sequence derives from a human donor who received a combined kidney and bone marrow transplant. J is TRBJ2-2 and V is TRBV5-1; possible D gene TRBD1, 5 bases. CDR3 in amino acids: CASSLSMGPGELFF. The DNA read from the CDR3 is TGCGCCAGCAGCTTGTCCATGGGGCCCGGGGAG. Complete variable domain (other parts from reference TRBV5-1 and TRBJ2-2): KAGVTQTPRYLIKTRGQQVTLSCSPISGHRSVSWYQQTPGQGLQFLFEYFSETQRNKGNFPGRFSGRQFSNSRSEMNVSTLELGDSALYLCASSLSMGPGELFFGEGSRLTVL.